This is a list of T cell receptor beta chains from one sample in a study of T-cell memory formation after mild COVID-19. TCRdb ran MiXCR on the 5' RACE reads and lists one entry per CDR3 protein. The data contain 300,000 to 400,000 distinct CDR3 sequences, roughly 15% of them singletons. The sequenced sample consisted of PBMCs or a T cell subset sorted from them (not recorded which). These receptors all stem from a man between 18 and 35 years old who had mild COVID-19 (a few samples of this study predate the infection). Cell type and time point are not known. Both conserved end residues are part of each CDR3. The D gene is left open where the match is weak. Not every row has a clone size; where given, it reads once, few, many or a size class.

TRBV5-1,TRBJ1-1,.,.,CASSLKSTEAFF,TGCGCCAGCAGCCTCAAGTCCACTGAAGCTTTCTTT
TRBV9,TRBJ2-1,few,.,CASSVGNRQNEQFF,TGTGCCAGCAGCGTAGGCAACAGGCAAAATGAGCAGTTCTTC
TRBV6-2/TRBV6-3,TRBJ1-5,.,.,CASRAIWGGGQPQHF,TGTGCCAGCAGAGCTATATGGGGTGGTGGTCAGCCCCAGCATTTT
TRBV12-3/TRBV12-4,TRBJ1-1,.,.,CASSPDPGQREAFF,TGTGCCAGCAGCCCTGACCCGGGACAACGAGAAGCTTTCTTT
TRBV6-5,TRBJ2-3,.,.,CASSYGGVGDTQYF,TGTGCCAGCAGTTACGGGGGCGTGGGGGATACGCAGTATTTT
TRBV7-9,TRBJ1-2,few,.,CASSLGAGSDYGYTF,TGTGCCAGCAGCTTAGGGGCAGGATCTGACTATGGCTACACCTTC
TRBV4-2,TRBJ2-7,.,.,CASSQAMIRSSSYEQYF,TGTGCCAGCAGCCAAGCTATGATTAGGAGTAGCTCCTACGAGCAGTACTTC
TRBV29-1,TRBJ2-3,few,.,CSVVVPSDTQYF,TGCAGCGTTGTCGTCCCGTCAGATACGCAGTATTTT
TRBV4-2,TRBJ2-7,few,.,CASSQVLRGRSWEQYF,TGTGCCAGCAGCCAAGTGCTCCGGGGCCGAAGTTGGGAGCAGTACTTC
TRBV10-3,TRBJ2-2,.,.,CAISQGLTNTGELFF,TGTGCCATCAGTCAGGGACTTACGAACACCGGGGAGCTGTTTTTT
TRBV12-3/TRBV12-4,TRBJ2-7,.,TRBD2,CASSPSRRLALSYEQYF,TGTGCCAGCAGCCCCTCCCGGAGACTAGCGCTATCCTACGAGCAGTACTTC
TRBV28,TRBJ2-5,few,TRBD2,CASSVLGGAGETQYF,TGTGCCAGCAGTGTCCTCGGGGGGGCCGGAGAGACCCAGTACTTC
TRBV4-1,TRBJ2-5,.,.,CASSLARGRGQETQYF,TGCGCCAGCAGCCTAGCCAGGGGGCGGGGGCAAGAGACCCAGTACTTC
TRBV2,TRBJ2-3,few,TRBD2,CASSEGRGASTDTQYF,TGTGCCAGCAGTGAAGGGCGGGGGGCCAGCACAGATACGCAGTATTTT
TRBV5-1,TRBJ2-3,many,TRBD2,CASSIAGGPDTQYF,TGCGCCAGCAGCATAGCGGGGGGGCCAGATACGCAGTATTTT
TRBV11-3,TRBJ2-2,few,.,CASSLATLQNTGELFF,TGTGCCAGCAGCTTAGCCACCTTACAGAACACCGGGGAGCTGTTTTTT
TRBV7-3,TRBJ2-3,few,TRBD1,CASSPKYRGRTDTQYF,TGTGCCAGCAGTCCTAAGTACAGGGGGCGTACAGATACGCAGTATTTT
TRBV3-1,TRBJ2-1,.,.,CASSLPMIPGGGNEQFF,TGTGCCAGCAGCCTCCCGATGATACCCGGTGGAGGGAATGAGCAGTTCTTC
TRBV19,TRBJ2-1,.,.,CASMGSSYNEQFF,TGTGCCAGTATGGGCTCCTCCTACAATGAGCAGTTCTTC
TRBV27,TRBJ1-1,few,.,CASSSMTKMNTEAFF,TGTGCCAGCAGTTCTATGACAAAGATGAACACTGAAGCTTTCTTT
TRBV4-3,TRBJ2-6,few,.,CASSPLGVVSGANVLTF,TGCGCCAGCAGCCCCCTAGGGGTGGTCTCTGGGGCCAACGTCCTGACTTTC
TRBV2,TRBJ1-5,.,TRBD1,CASRRDRAENQPQHF,TGTGCCAGCAGGAGGGACAGGGCAGAAAATCAGCCCCAGCATTTT
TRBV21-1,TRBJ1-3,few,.,CASSKEVVCSGNTIYF,TGTGCCAGCAGCAAAGAGGTCGTTTGCTCTGGAAACACCATATATTTT
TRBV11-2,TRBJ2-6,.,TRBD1,CASRRTGGAGANVLTF,TGTGCCAGCAGACGAACAGGGGGCGCTGGGGCCAACGTCCTGACTTTC
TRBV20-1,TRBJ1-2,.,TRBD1,CSAGTVNYGYTF,TGCAGTGCCGGGACAGTAAACTATGGCTACACCTTC
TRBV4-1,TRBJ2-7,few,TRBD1,CASSQEGQGSSYEQYF,TGCGCCAGCAGCCAAGAAGGACAGGGGAGCTCCTACGAGCAGTACTTC
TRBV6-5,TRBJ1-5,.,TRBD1,CASSPSGGRVYTQPQHF,TGTGCCAGCAGTCCTTCAGGGGGGAGGGTTTACACTCAGCCCCAGCATTTT
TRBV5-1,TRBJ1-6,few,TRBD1,CASSSTGKNSPLHF,TGCGCCAGCAGCTCGACAGGGAAGAATTCACCCCTCCACTTT
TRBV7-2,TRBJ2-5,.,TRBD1,CASSFRGRVETQYF,TGTGCCAGCAGCTTCAGGGGGCGCGTAGAGACCCAGTACTTC
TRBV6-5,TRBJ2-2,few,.,CASRNPGSYTGELFF,TGTGCCAGCAGAAATCCGGGAAGCTACACCGGGGAGCTGTTTTTT
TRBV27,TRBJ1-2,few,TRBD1,CASRGTGALYTF,TGTGCCAGCAGGGGGACAGGGGCCCTCTACACCTTC
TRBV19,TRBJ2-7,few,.,CASSTVGDYEQYF,TGTGCCAGTAGCACCGTGGGCGACTACGAGCAGTACTTC
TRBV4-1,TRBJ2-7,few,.,CASSQADPLGSEQYF,TGCGCCAGCAGCCAAGCGGACCCCCTAGGCTCCGAGCAGTACTTC
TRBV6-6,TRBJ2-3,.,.,CASSYQAVTDTQYF,TGTGCCAGCAGTTACCAAGCTGTCACAGATACGCAGTATTTT
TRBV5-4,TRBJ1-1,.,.,CASSLEAVNTEAFF,TGTGCCAGCAGCTTGGAGGCAGTGAACACTGAAGCTTTCTTT
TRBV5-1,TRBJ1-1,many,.,CASSSGTLNTEAFF,TGTGCCAGCAGCTCAGGGACTTTGAACACTGAAGCTTTCTTT
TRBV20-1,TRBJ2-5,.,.,CSARAEPETQYF,TGCAGTGCTAGGGCAGAGCCAGAGACCCAGTACTTC
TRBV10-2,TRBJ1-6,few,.,CASSEFGPPLHF,TGCGCCAGCAGTGAGTTCGGACCACCCCTCCACTTT
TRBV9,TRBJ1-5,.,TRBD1,CASSVDGDRGSPQHF,TGTGCCAGCAGCGTAGACGGGGACAGGGGGTCGCCCCAGCATTTT
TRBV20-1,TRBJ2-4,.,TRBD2,CSAAGTSGGALQYF,TGCAGTGCTGCCGGGACTAGCGGGGGGGCCCTTCAGTACTTC
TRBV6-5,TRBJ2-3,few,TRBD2,CASSRGGWETDTQYF,TGTGCCAGCTCTCGGGGAGGGTGGGAGACAGATACGCAGTATTTT
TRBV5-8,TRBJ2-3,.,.,CASTSGPFTDTQYF,TGTGCCAGCACCTCTGGTCCGTTCACAGATACGCAGTATTTT